These 30 T cell receptor beta chains were all obtained from the same sample, sequenced in a study of Ad26.COV2.S vaccination and SARS-CoV-2 variants. TCRdb's table, derived via immunoSEQ multiplex PCR, lists solely in-frame clones and lacks some. Of roughly 380,000 clones listed, about 88% were seen once; the top ten hold about 3.5%. Treatment denoted: approximately 18 received Ad26.COV2.S at low or high dose, single or two shots; roughly five received placebo; per-sample allocation not given. Collection of the samples took place on day 63 after the first injection of vaccine or placebo. The sequencing used peripheral blood, collected in a trial of Ad26.COV2.S vaccine versus placebo. Receptors originate from a person between 18 and 65 years old who received the Ad26.COV2.S COVID-19 vaccine or a placebo.

This chain uses TRBV5-1 with TRBJ2-7; no clear D gene. CDR1 is SGHRS and CDR2 is YFSETQ in the germline V gene. This CDR3 comprises 13 residues. Between the trimmed V and J ends, which lost 4 bases and 3 bases, there was a span of 11 bases. The chain's CDR3 is CASSGEKGYEQYF. DNA of the CDR3: TGCGCCAGCAGCGGCGAGAAGGGCTACGAGCAGTACTTC.

CDR3 DNA: TGTGCCAGCGCCGTAGGGACAGGGGTTGGTTCACCCCTCCACTTT. Amino acid sequence: CASAVGTGVGSPLHF. This chain joins TRBV7-2 and TRBJ1-6; 10 nucleotides match TRBD1. Germline CDR1 reads SGHTA; CDR2 reads FQGNSA. This CDR3 has 15 amino acids. J was trimmed by 9 bases and V by 8 bases; bases with no gene match: 10.

This chain connects TRBV11-2 to TRBJ2-1; 9 nucleotides align to TRBD2. The CDR3 is 17 amino acids. The V gene end was trimmed by 2 bases and the J gene end by 1 base; junction bases not matched to a gene: 6. Germline lookup yields CDR1 SGHAT and CDR2 FQNNGV. For the CDR3, the DNA is TGTGCCAGCAGCTTATATGGCGGGAGGGTTTCCTACAATGAGCAGTTCTTC. It is translated as CASSLYGGRVSYNEQFF.

The V call is TRBV5-1, the J call TRBJ2-5; 13 bases are a match to TRBD2. Germline CDR1 SGHRS, CDR2 YFSETQ. This CDR3 contains 16 residues. Trimming cost V 0 bases and J 4 bases; bases outside gene matches: 3. For the CDR3, the DNA is TGCGCCAGCAGCTTGGGGGGACTAGCGGGAACAGAGACCCAGTACTTC. As protein: CASSLGGLAGTETQYF.

V is TRBV5-1 and J is TRBJ2-3; D unresolved. CDR3 length equals 14 residues. V was trimmed by 4 bases and J by 5 bases, leaving 14 bases between them. Looked up from germline, CDR1 is SGHRS and CDR2 is YFSETQ. CDR3 bases: TGCGCCAGCAGCCCTGGCCCTAATGGAGATACGCAGTATTTT. Protein sequence: CASSPGPNGDTQYF.

The gene calls are TRBV3-1 (or the pseudogene TRBV3-2) and TRBJ2-3; 9 nucleotides match TRBD2. Germline assignment: CDR1 LGHDT and CDR2 YNNKEL (reference sequence). V was pared by 4 bases and J by 2 bases, with 10 bases of the junction left unmatched. The CDR3 extends over 17 amino acids. The CDR3 loop reads CASSPWRLAGYTDTQYF. The CDR3 DNA follows: TGTGCCAGCAGCCCATGGAGGCTAGCGGGATACACAGATACGCAGTATTTT.

This clone was detected once. This rearrangement joins TRBV5-6 to TRBJ1-4; D is undetermined. CDR1 is SGHDT, CDR2 YYEEEE, per germline. CDR3 length: 17 residues. V was clipped by 3 bases and J by 0 bases, with 15 bases between them. CDR3 DNA sequence: TGTGCCAGCAGCTCAAACATCCGGCCGACAACTAATGAAAAACTGTTTTTT. This encodes CASSSNIRPTTNEKLFF.

The genes are TRBV24-1 and TRBJ2-5, with 9 bases lining up with TRBD1. Per the germline V gene, CDR1 is KGHDR and CDR2 is SFDVKD. The CDR3 sequence is 16 residues long. J was trimmed by 5 bases and V by 3 bases; bases with no gene match: 9. DNA for the CDR3: TGTGCCACCAGTGATCACAGGACAGGGGAGAGGGAGACCCAGTACTTC. As protein: CATSDHRTGERETQYF.

The chain is built from TRBV18 and TRBJ2-5; 7 positions match TRBD2. Trimming removed 2 bases from V and 5 bases from J; junction bases left unmatched: 8. There are 15 residues in the CDR3. CDR1 and CDR2 from the germline V gene are KGHSH and LQKENI. CDR3 nucleotides: TGTGCCAGCTCACCAGGGTTGGGAGGGTCGGAGACCCAGTACTTC. The encoded protein is CASSPGLGGSETQYF.

The chain recombines TRBV6-5 with TRBJ2-7, with 14 bases identical to TRBD2. CDR3 length: 16 residues. Trimming removed 4 bases from V and 5 bases from J; junction bases left unmatched: 7. The germline gives CDR1 MNHEY, CDR2 SVGAGI. CDR3 DNA: TGTGCCAGCAGTTCTCAGCGGACTAGCGGGAGGCACGAGCAGTACTTC. Its translation is CASSSQRTSGRHEQYF.

The chain employs TRBV30 and TRBJ2-7, with D perhaps being TRBD1 or TRBD2 (6 bases each). There are 16 residues in the CDR3. The germline V gene has CDR1 GTSNPN and CDR2 SVGIG (reference sequence). The V gene lost 3 bases and the J gene lost 6 bases, with 24 bases spanning the gap. This CDR3 reads CAWSGRSGAVMFEQYF. The CDR3 bases are TGTGCCTGGAGCGGACGCTCGGGGGCGGTAATGTTCGAGCAGTACTTC.

The chain employs TRBV5-1 and TRBJ2-5; TRBD2 agrees at 7 bases. CDR1 is SGHRS, CDR2 YFSETQ, per germline. The CDR3 totals 14 residues. The trim removed 4 bases at V and 3 bases at J, leaving 6 bases unmatched. The CDR3 reads CASSPGTTEETQYF. The CDR3 coding sequence is TGCGCCAGCAGCCCAGGGACTACCGAAGAGACCCAGTACTTC.

J is TRBJ1-4 and V is TRBV3-1 (or the pseudogene TRBV3-2), with D unclear. The germline gives CDR1 LGHDT, CDR2 YNNKEL (reference sequence). The CDR3 is made up of 19 amino acids. Trimming pared 0 bases from V and 6 bases from J, leaving 23 bases between. CDR3 in amino acids: CASSQDMLPAGSNDEKLFF. CDR3 bases: TGTGCCAGCAGCCAAGATATGCTCCCAGCGGGATCAAATGATGAAAAACTGTTTTTT.

For the CDR3, the DNA is TGTGCCAGCAGTTTAGGACAGGAACGCGGCTACACCTTC. This encodes CASSLGQERGYTF. The V gene is TRBV12-3 or TRBV12-4, the J gene TRBJ1-2, with a possible D match to TRBD1 (6 bases). Trimming took 1 base from V and 8 from J, leaving 11 bases between them. The CDR3 consists of 13 residues.

This clone was detected once. The chain carries TRBV7-2 and TRBJ1-6, with a weak D call TRBD1 (5 bases). The germline V and J ends were trimmed by 2 bases and 8 bases, with 13 bases remaining between them. Germline V lookup: CDR1 SGHTA, CDR2 FQGNSA. The length of the CDR3 is 15 residues. CDR3 sequence: CASSLLQGGDSPLHF. The CDR3 coding sequence is TGTGCCAGCAGCTTACTCCAGGGTGGGGATTCACCCCTCCACTTT.

This clone was detected once. The chain is built from TRBV3-1 (or the pseudogene TRBV3-2) and TRBJ2-6; TRBD1 might be the D (5 bases). The CDR3 spans 20 residues. Looked up from germline, CDR1 is LGHDT and CDR2 is YNNKEL (reference sequence). With 1 base removed from V and 4 bases from J, the gap between germline ends came to 23 bases. CDR3 residues: CASSQVFQSLRVAGANVLTF. CDR3 sequence (DNA): TGTGCCAGCAGCCAAGTCTTTCAATCTCTCAGGGTTGCCGGGGCCAACGTCCTGACTTTC.

V gene TRBV28 combines with J gene TRBJ2-1; D remains unclear. The CDR3 runs 12 residues. V was shortened by 6 bases and J by 8 bases, with 11 bases between the two germline ends. Germline CDR1 and CDR2: MDHEN and SYDVKM. In DNA form, the CDR3 reads TGTGCCAGCAGAGAAACTTCGGATGAGCAGTTCTTC. Translation gives CASRETSDEQFF.

The CDR3 protein is CASSWTGSTNEKLFF. CDR3 DNA sequence: TGCGCCAGCAGCTGGACAGGGTCGACTAATGAAAAACTGTTTTTT. The chain carries TRBV5-1 and TRBJ1-4, with 8 bases fitting TRBD1. The CDR3 runs to 15 residues. With 3 bases clipped from V and 2 bases from J, the junction kept 3 bases outside the gene matches. CDR1 SGHRS and CDR2 YFSETQ come from the germline V gene.

The chain uses TRBV7-9 and TRBJ2-5; D might be TRBD2 (5 bases). The CDR3 is 13 amino acids. The germline V gene encodes CDR1 SEHNR and CDR2 FQNEAQ (reference sequence). Deletions cut 3 bases from V and 1 base from J, with 6 bases between. The CDR3 protein is CASSFGSQETQYF. The CDR3 nucleotides read TGTGCCAGCAGCTTTGGGAGCCAAGAGACCCAGTACTTC.

The V gene is TRBV14, the J gene TRBJ2-6; possibly TRBD2 for D (6 bases). The ends were cut back, 4 bases at V and 0 bases at J, with 10 bases in the middle. CDR1 SGHDN and CDR2 FVKESK come from the germline V gene. This CDR3 has 16 residues. The CDR3 here is CASSLGTSSGANVLTF. In nucleotides, the CDR3 is TGTGCCAGCAGCCTCGGGACTTCCTCTGGGGCCAACGTCCTGACTTTC.

The gene calls are TRBV27 and TRBJ2-7; D is undetermined. The CDR3 consists of 14 residues. With 3 bases removed from V and 4 bases from J, the gap between germline ends came to 13 bases. CDR1 and CDR2 from the germline V gene are MNHEY and SMNVEV (reference sequence). DNA for the CDR3: TGTGCCAGCAGTTTTGGAACAGAGATTTACGAGCAGTACTTC. Protein product: CASSFGTEIYEQYF.

V is TRBV3-1 (or the pseudogene TRBV3-2) and J is TRBJ2-7; 7 nucleotides align to TRBD1. The CDR3 contains 13 residues. V gave up 2 bases and J gave up 2 bases; unmatched junction bases: 0. Germline V gives CDR1 LGHDT, CDR2 YNNKEL (reference sequence). The DNA for the CDR3 is TGTGCCAGCAGCCAAACAGGGGCCTACGAGCAGTACTTC. Its protein product is CASSQTGAYEQYF.

The V call is TRBV12-5, the J call TRBJ2-2; D is unresolved. Trimming took off 7 bases at V and 1 base at J, with 13 bases between the two ends. Germline V CDR1 and CDR2: LGHNT, FRNRAP. The CDR3 consists of 15 residues. Here the CDR3 reads CASAPYPGNTGELFF. The CDR3 DNA sequence: TGTGCTAGTGCCCCATACCCGGGGAACACCGGGGAGCTGTTTTTT.

This clone was seen only once. CDR3 sequence (DNA): TGTGCCAGTAGCTACCGGAGAAACTCTGGAAACACCATATATTTT. This gives the protein CASSYRRNSGNTIYF. The V call is TRBV19, the J call TRBJ1-3; D gene unclear. CDR3 length: 15 residues. The germline CDR1 and CDR2 sequences are LNHDA and SQIVND (reference sequence). V was cut by 6 bases and J by 0 bases, with 12 bases left in between.

CDR3 loop: CASSLATAGQGYTF. As DNA, the CDR3 is TGTGCCAGCAGCTTAGCGACGGCAGGGCAAGGCTACACCTTC. J is TRBJ1-2 and V is TRBV7-9; tentatively, D is TRBD1 (5 bases). V was trimmed by 0 bases and J by 8 bases, leaving 13 bases between them. Germline lookup yields CDR1 SEHNR and CDR2 FQNEAQ (reference sequence). The CDR3 loop spans 14 amino acids.

The CDR3 nucleotides are TGTGCCAGCAGCGACTCTAGCGCCCTCGGGGAGCAGTACTTC. Protein sequence: CASSDSSALGEQYF. The chain employs TRBV21-1 and TRBJ2-7; TRBD2 was called by the table and not checked on the DNA. TRBV21-1 is listed as a pseudogene. The CDR3 is made up of 14 amino acids.

The chain joins TRBV7-9 to TRBJ2-2; no clear D gene. This CDR3 has 15 amino acids. Deletions cut 3 bases from V and 4 bases from J, with 12 bases between. Looked up from germline, CDR1 is SEHNR and CDR2 is FQNEAQ (reference sequence). The chain's CDR3 is CASSFMAGLTGELFF. DNA of the CDR3: TGTGCCAGCAGCTTTATGGCAGGCCTCACCGGGGAGCTGTTTTTT.

The chain links TRBV11-2 to TRBJ2-1; D might be TRBD2 (6 bases). The V gene lost 1 base and the J gene lost 6 bases, with 10 bases spanning the gap. The CDR3 spans 14 residues. Germline CDR1 reads SGHAT; CDR2 reads FQNNGV. CDR3 bases: TGTGCCAGCAGCTTAGGAGGAGGGACCAATGAGCAGTTCTTC. It translates to CASSLGGGTNEQFF.

V usage is TRBV13 and J usage is TRBJ2-1; D gene unclear. There are 16 residues in the CDR3. Germline-derived CDR1 and CDR2 are PRHDT and FYEKMQ (reference sequence). V was trimmed by 3 bases and J by 8 bases, leaving 20 bases between them. The CDR3 coding sequence is TGTGCCAGCAGCTTTGGTAGGCCCTACACAGCAGATGAGCAGTTCTTC. The encoded protein is CASSFGRPYTADEQFF.

The chain has TRBV11-3 and TRBJ2-7; 8 bases line up with TRBD2. CDR1 and CDR2 (germline): SGHNT, YENEEA. CDR3 length: 14 residues. The V and J ends lost 2 bases and 3 bases, in that order; junction bases with no gene match: 3. CDR3 DNA: TGTGCCAGCAGCTTACGGGGGGGCGTCTACGAGCAGTACTTC. Its protein product is CASSLRGGVYEQYF.